This T cell receptor beta chain was captured by sequencing in a study of T cells in Graves' hyperthyroidism and ophthalmopathy. The V gene end was trimmed by 4 bases and the J gene end by 5 bases; junction bases not matched to a gene: 2. The V gene's germline CDR1 is KGHDR and CDR2 SFDVKD. CDR3 length: 13 amino acids. There are a few counts of this clonotype. Researchers amplified the TCR beta CDR3 regions from RNA transcripts. The study used the HTBI primer set for a first-round RT-PCR of the TCR CDR3. TCRdb re-derived calls from the multiplex PCR reads in MiXCR, one entry per CDR3 protein. Altogether 600,000 to 800,000 distinct CDR3 sequences are present, 30% to 40% being singletons, with the ten largest covering roughly 30%.

The source is a woman aged 40 to 55 with Graves' hyperthyroidism. The sequencing sample was made of blood. This chain connects TRBV24-1 to TRBJ1-2; 8 nucleotides align to TRBD1. The CDR3 DNA reads TGTGCCACCAGTGAACGGACAGGGTATGGCTACACCTTC. Amino acids: CATSERTGYGYTF.